This T cell receptor (beta chain) was documented in a study of T cells in Graves' hyperthyroidism and ophthalmopathy. The CDR3 sequence is 15 residues long. J was trimmed by 4 bases and V by 1 base; bases with no gene match: 6. Amplification of TCR beta CDR3 regions was performed using RNA transcripts as template. TCR CDR3 regions were first amplified by RT-PCR with HTBI primers. TCRdb called the multiplex PCR reads again in MiXCR, with one record for every CDR3 protein. The sample has roughly 500,000 distinct CDR3 sequences; about 15% are singletons. In this sample, this clonotype turned up many times.

The source is a young woman with Graves' hyperthyroidism that later progressed to Graves' ophthalmopathy. J is TRBJ1-2 and V is TRBV12-3 or TRBV12-4; 7 nucleotides agree with TRBD1. The sequenced sample consisted of blood. The CDR3 reads CASSLVVGTVYGYTF. Written as DNA, the CDR3 is TGTGCCAGCAGTTTAGTCGTTGGGACAGTCTATGGCTACACCTTC.